The 14 T cell receptor beta chains below were found in one sample sequenced in a study of T-cell reconstitution after alpha-beta-depleted transplantation in children. For TCRbeta, the library was prepared with unique molecular identifiers. TCRdb passed the PCR reads through MiXCR, listing each CDR3 protein once. The top ten clones hold 20% to 25% of a sample with 90,000 to 100,000 distinct CDR3 sequences, around 22% of them seen once. This specimen consisted of PBMCs, obtained before TCRalphabeta/CD19-depleted stem cell transplant. The receptors come from a boy younger than 10 with acute lymphoblastic leukemia, due to receive a stem cell transplant.

There are many counts of this clonotype. The chain combines TRBV29-1 with TRBJ1-1; D gene ambiguous. In germline, CDR1 is SQVTM, CDR2 ANQGSEA. Trimming took 4 bases from V and 4 from J, leaving 16 bases between them. This CDR3 is built from 14 residues. CDR3 protein: CSVVLTSGGTEAFF. For the CDR3, the DNA is TGCAGCGTTGTTCTCACGTCAGGAGGCACTGAAGCTTTCTTT.

This clonotype was seen only a few times. The chain joins TRBV6-5 to TRBJ1-2; 8 bases map to TRBD1. This CDR3 is 15 amino acids long. Trimming took 6 bases from V and 4 from J; bases not matched to a gene: 10. Germline lookup yields CDR1 MNHEY and CDR2 SVGAGI. The DNA of the CDR3 is TGTGCCAGCAGACTCGGGACAGGTTTGGGCTATGGCTACACCTTC. It encodes CASRLGTGLGYGYTF.

The rearrangement uses TRBV28 and TRBJ2-7, with 9 positions matching TRBD2. Germline-derived CDR1 and CDR2 are MDHEN and SYDVKM. With V trimmed by 3 bases and J by 5 bases, 11 bases remained unmatched. This CDR3 spans 16 amino acids. In nucleotides, the CDR3 is TGTGCCAGCAGTTTTCTGACTAGCGGAGGGGCCAACGAGCAGTACTTC. Encoded protein: CASSFLTSGGANEQYF.

This clonotype came up a few times. The chain joins TRBV5-6 to TRBJ2-2, with D possibly TRBD2 on 6 matching bases. CDR1 is SGHDT and CDR2 is YYEEEE in the germline V gene. Trimming pared 1 base from V and 3 bases from J, leaving 10 bases between. This CDR3 has 15 amino acids. CDR3 DNA sequence: TGTGCCAGCAGCTTGCCGACTAGGGACACCGGGGAGCTGTTTTTT. Translated, it gives CASSLPTRDTGELFF.

V usage is TRBV7-6 and J usage is TRBJ1-2, with 7 bases aligning to TRBD1. The CDR3 is 17 amino acids. The V gene's germline CDR1 is SGHVS and CDR2 FNYEAQ. J was trimmed by 2 bases and V by 1 base; bases with no gene match: 10. The CDR3 reads CASSLDGDSLYNYGYTF. CDR3 sequence (DNA): TGTGCCAGCAGCTTAGACGGGGACAGCCTTTACAACTATGGCTACACCTTC.

This chain uses TRBV7-3 with TRBJ2-1, with TRBD2 as a possible D gene (5 bases). V shed 6 bases and J shed 4 bases, with 10 bases lying between them. Germline V lookup: CDR1 SGHTA, CDR2 FQGTGA. This CDR3 region has 13 residues. This CDR3 is CASSKRAYNEQFF. The CDR3 coding sequence is TGTGCCAGCAGTAAGAGGGCATACAATGAGCAGTTCTTC.

This clonotype was picked up a small number of times. This chain joins TRBV7-2 and TRBJ1-1, with D uncertain. Per germline, CDR1 SGHTA and CDR2 FQGNSA. Trimming removed 0 bases at V and 7 bases at J, with 9 bases between. The CDR3 runs 13 residues. The CDR3 loop reads CASSLAGWGEAFF. The DNA of the CDR3 is TGTGCCAGCAGCTTAGCGGGGTGGGGTGAAGCTTTCTTT.

This clonotype has more than one count but fewer than ten. The chain joins TRBV28 to TRBJ1-2; D not certain. CDR3 length: 9 amino acids. Trimming shortened V by 5 bases and J by 13 bases, and 8 bases separated the two germline ends. The germline V gene has CDR1 MDHEN and CDR2 SYDVKM. The CDR3 here is CASSPDITF. The CDR3 DNA reads as TGTGCCAGCAGTCCAGATATCACCTTC.

This clonotype was seen more than once but under ten times. The chain couples TRBV7-2 to TRBJ2-1, with 9 bases aligning to TRBD2. The germline gives CDR1 SGHTA, CDR2 FQGNSA. V dropped 0 bases and J dropped 8; count of bases not matched to a gene: 14. The CDR3 runs to 18 residues. The CDR3 region is CASSLAVLVNSGSDEQFF. The CDR3 nucleotides read TGTGCCAGCAGCTTAGCGGTGTTGGTTAATAGCGGGAGTGATGAGCAGTTCTTC.

This clonotype has only a few counts. The chain has TRBV20-1 and TRBJ2-3, with no clear D. This CDR3 has 13 amino acids. The V and J ends lost 2 bases and 0 bases respectively, with 6 bases between them. Germline values: CDR1 DFQATT, CDR2 SNEGSKA (reference sequence). The CDR3 sequence is CSARPTSTDTQYF. The CDR3, as DNA: TGCAGTGCTAGACCGACTAGCACAGATACGCAGTATTTT.

The chain carries TRBV5-1 and TRBJ1-5; D not resolved. The germline V gene encodes CDR1 SGHRS and CDR2 YFSETQ. The CDR3 runs to 14 residues. Trimming took off 0 bases at V and 6 bases at J, with 10 bases between the two ends. In DNA form, the CDR3 reads TGCGCCAGCAGCTTGGATGGACGGGGTCAGCCCCAGCATTTT. This translates into CASSLDGRGQPQHF.

The chain carries TRBV12-3 or TRBV12-4 and TRBJ2-1, with a tentative D call TRBD2 (6 bases). V was cut by 5 bases and J by 12 bases, with 26 bases left in between. The CDR3 runs to 16 residues. The CDR3 region has the DNA TGTGCCAGCAGTACCCGTTCTGGGGCGGAGGGGCGTGGGCAGTTCTTC. Translated, it gives CASSTRSGAEGRGQFF.

The rearrangement links TRBV29-1 to TRBJ2-1; 9 bases are shared with TRBD2. V shed 5 bases and J 1 base; nucleotides not matched to a gene: 6. CDR3 length equals 15 residues. Germline CDR1 reads SQVTM; CDR2 reads ANQGSEA. The CDR3 DNA reads as TGCAGCGTTAACCCTAGCGGGGATTCCTACAATGAGCAGTTCTTC. Translated, it gives CSVNPSGDSYNEQFF.

This clonotype was picked up a small number of times. The gene calls are TRBV29-1 and TRBJ1-1; the match to TRBD1 covers 9 bases. This CDR3 comprises 13 residues. Germline trimming cut 7 bases from V and 3 bases from J; bases unmatched to any gene: 6. Germline CDR1 and CDR2: SQVTM and ANQGSEA. In nucleotides, the CDR3 is TGCAGCGCCTCGGGACAGGGTTACACTGAAGCTTTCTTT. Translation gives CSASGQGYTEAFF.